The subject of this entry is one T cell receptor (beta chain). This clonotype was recorded a few times. The antigen it recognizes is unknown. Base qualities were left out, and no much larger clone turns up one base away. The data belong to a study of blood T cells in healthy people across ages (dated by TCRdb to the mid-2010s). In the study overall: In model experiments, template switching captured about one uniquely barcoded TCR beta cDNA molecule for every two T cells. For two donors (one aged 18 to 30 and one aged 80 or older), the study analyzed two additional independent replicas of 1 million unique cDNA reads from the same blood draw. To track age-related changes in TCR beta repertoire diversity, the study relied on deep sequencing normalized with unique cDNA molecular identifiers. To avoid experimental bias, donors of different ages were randomly spread across the sequencing lanes. Four age groups were formed from the donors: young (average approximately 15 years), middle-aged (approximately 40), aged (roughly 58) and long-lived (82).

Systemically healthy Caucasian individuals from Russia, over 30 in total and aged about 6 to 100 years, were included as donors. About 9.1 milliliters of peripheral blood were collected from each donor into EDTA-treated Vacutainer tubes. Ficoll-Paque density-gradient centrifugation was used to isolate PBMCs, with at least 7 million per sample. Trizol reagent was used to extract total RNA from the PBMCs, yielding at least 5 micrograms per sample. For every donor, flow cytometry on a PBMC aliquot measured the percentage of naive CD45RAhigh/CD27high T cells. The library was made by 5' RACE. TCRdb shows the sequencer as Illumina HiSeq 2500. A second PCR of roughly 7 to 11 cycles was run with a J-beta primer mix and a sample-barcoded 5' primer. Each TCR beta cDNA molecule received a unique molecular identifier from a template-switch 5' adaptor carrying 12 random nucleotides. At least 3 million CDR3-containing paired-end reads were obtained from each sample. First-strand cDNA was synthesized from all RNA with the Mint cDNA synthesis kit, primed by a TRBC-specific oligonucleotide. Following uracil-DNA glycosylase treatment, a first 18-cycle PCR with universal primers M1SS and BC2_uni_R was performed on all cDNA. The authors processed their data as follows. Normalization of each sample was performed by random selection of 1 million high-quality reads, each carrying a distinct molecular identifier. Instead of being binned into consensus sequences, reads with shared molecular identifiers were discarded. CDR3 identification, clonotype clustering and error correction used MiTCR with a Q25 quality threshold and the strictest error-elimination algorithm. A nonparametric unseen species model with Euler transformation was used to estimate a lower bound on total TCR beta diversity. Using fastp trimming at Q25 and MiXCR clonotype assembly, TCRdb reanalyzed the public sequencing data and kept in-frame beta chains. Each CDR3 protein appears once, grouped with its most common genes and DNA. V and J calls and clone size were set by TCRdb, not the authors. The sample table records some 700,000 distinct CDR3 sequences; about 42% of these occur just once. Jointly, the top ten make up under 25% of the sample.

Points the paper makes about the study in general: Compared with the aged group, the long-lived group had more naive CD4+ T cells, fewer expanded clones and increased TCR diversity, suggesting age selection. Because profiling used bulk unsorted PBMCs, naive and antigen-experienced compartments could not be compared conclusively. Estimates of total diversity based on one million sequenced T cells were considered lower bounds and underestimates. As age increased, observed TCR beta diversity per million T cells dropped in a roughly linear way, and a significant reduction was already evident by age around 41. Because the CMV infection status of the donors was unknown, age-related changes in expanded clonotypes may potentially have been confounded. The percentage of naive T cells measured by flow cytometry correlated strongly with observed TCR beta diversity.

The clonotype comes from a woman aged 55-70 years in good health. The sample was blood.

The nucleotide sequence is given as TGTGCCAGCAGCCCAGGGCTCTATAATTCACCCCTCCACTTT. Its protein reads: CASSPGLYNSPLHF. The V and J genes are TRBV7-6 and TRBJ1-6; TRBD1 is a possible D gene, resting on 5 matching bases. The germline V gene encodes CDR1 SGHVS and CDR2 FNYEAQ. Deletion took 5 bases off V and 3 bases off J, with a span of 8 bases between the germline ends. CDR3 length: 14 amino acids, cysteine to phenylalanine. Only the CDR3 part of the read is kept: 42 bases, read in frame from the first base. The CDR3 plus the reference TRBV7-6 and TRBJ1-6 genes for the other parts give the full variable domain: GAGVSQSPRYKVTKRGQDVALRCDPISGHVSLYWYRQALGQGPEFLTYFNYEAQQDKSGLPNDRFSAERPEGSISTLTIQRTEQRDSAMYRCASSPGLYNSPLHFGNGTRLTVT.